This TCR beta chain was recorded in a study of blood T cell repertoires in COVID-19. Using immunoSEQ multiplex PCR, the repertoire was profiled, and TCRdb retains in-frame clones only, with some absent. The sample carries approximately 290,000 clones, 70% to 90% recorded once. Losses at the gene ends were 5 bases for V and 3 bases for J; bases not matched to a gene: 6. The germline CDR1 and CDR2 sequences are GTSNPN and SVGIG (reference sequence). This CDR3 has 14 residues. The source is a human donor with COVID-19, enrolled during active disease. The donor label of this sample is uncertain. The sample was peripheral blood. This chain connects TRBV30 to TRBJ2-3, with TRBD2 matching over 9 bases. The CDR3 DNA follows: TGTGCCTGGGGCGGACTAGCGAGGACAGATACGCAGTATTTT. It translates to CAWGGLARTDTQYF.